This T cell receptor beta chain is drawn from a study of early T cells in non-severe SARS-CoV-2 infection. V was clipped by 10 bases and J by 4 bases, with 16 bases between them. This CDR3 is built from 14 residues. MiXCR, run by TCRdb on the 5' RACE reads, gives a single entry per CDR3 protein. The data hold approximately 77,000 distinct CDR3 sequences, with about 12% observed a single time. This clonotype appeared many times. The clonotype was recovered from an adult who was a healthcare worker with PCR-confirmed SARS-CoV-2 infection or an uninfected control (not recorded which). Sequenced sample: whole blood. This rearrangement joins TRBV12-3 or TRBV12-4 to TRBJ2-2; the D is unclear. For the CDR3, the DNA is TGTGCCATCGGTCGAGGCGGAATCACCGGGGAGCTGTTTTTT. Its translation is CAIGRGGITGELFF.